Below, 9 T cell receptor beta chains from the same sample are listed, as sequenced in a study of molecular identifiers for immune sequencing clone quantification. TCRdb re-called the PCR reads with MiXCR, one entry per CDR3 protein. The table includes over 600,000 distinct CDR3 sequences, 15% to 20% detected once. Material: naive CD8+ T cells from blood, with Jurkat cell RNA spiked in. As for subset: FACS-sorted CD8+CD4-CCR7+CD45RA+ naive T cells. The receptors here all came from a human donor in good health. Some libraries in this study had Jurkat cell RNA spiked in.

Worth noting for this clonotype: A much larger clone sits a single nucleotide away, making a read error possible. V and J are TRBV4-1 and TRBJ1-5, with D possibly TRBD1 on 5 matching bases. The CDR3 has 17 residues. Germline V CDR1 and CDR2: MGHRA, YSYEKL. CDR3 in DNA: TGCGGCAGCAGCCAATCCCCGGCCTTGGGGGGCAATCAGCCCCAGCATTTT. As protein: CGSSQSPALGGNQPQHF.

Ten or more counts support this clonotype. The gene calls are TRBV7-9 and TRBJ2-7; D remains ambiguous. V was clipped by 6 bases and J by 12 bases, with 15 bases between them. Per the germline V gene, CDR1 is SEHNR and CDR2 is FQNEAQ (reference sequence). The CDR3 consists of 11 residues. CDR3 bases: TGTGCCAGCAGTTTGGGTTTAGACCCGTACTTC. Translation gives CASSLGLDPYF.

This clonotype showed up many times. The chain joins TRBV7-2 to TRBJ2-5; TRBD2 aligns across 7 bases. With 4 bases clipped from V and 5 bases from J, the junction kept 13 bases outside the gene matches. CDR1 SGHTA and CDR2 FQGNSA come from the germline V gene. The CDR3 loop spans 16 amino acids. The CDR3 sequence is CASSWRVAGYPETQYF. DNA for the CDR3: TGTGCCAGCAGCTGGCGGGTAGCGGGCTATCCGGAGACCCAGTACTTC.

This clonotype was seen a handful of times. This chain connects TRBV7-9 to TRBJ2-5; 7 bases align to TRBD2. Losses at the gene ends were 6 bases for V and 4 bases for J; bases not matched to a gene: 11. Germline CDR1 reads SEHNR; CDR2 reads FQNEAQ (reference sequence). The CDR3 is 15 amino acids. The CDR3 sequence is CASRPRAGEPETQYF. The CDR3 DNA follows: TGTGCCAGCAGGCCCCGGGCGGGAGAGCCAGAGACCCAGTACTTC.

In its sample, this clonotype was seen many times. The rearrangement links TRBV12-3 or TRBV12-4 to TRBJ1-5; 8 bases fit TRBD1. The CDR3 runs 15 residues. J lost 2 bases, V lost 6 bases, and 6 bases had no gene match. The CDR3 nucleotides are TGTGCCAGCAGCCCCCCGACAGGGGGCAATCAGCCCCAGCATTTT. It codes for CASSPPTGGNQPQHF.

This clonotype was counted between two and nine times. The rearrangement links TRBV6-2 or TRBV6-3 to TRBJ1-2; D is unclear. CDR3 length: 13 amino acids. The germline V and J ends were trimmed by 2 bases and 5 bases, with 9 bases remaining between them. Germline assignment: CDR1 MNHEY and CDR2 SVGEGT. CDR3 amino acids: CASSYVSSYGYTF. CDR3 nucleotides: TGTGCCAGCAGTTACGTCAGCTCTTATGGCTACACCTTC.

This clonotype came up many times. V gene TRBV7-9 combines with J gene TRBJ2-3, with D possibly being TRBD2 (6 bases). V lost 5 bases to trimming and J lost 11 bases, with 14 bases between them. The CDR3 is made up of 12 amino acids. CDR1 and CDR2 from the germline V gene are SEHNR and FQNEAQ (reference sequence). As DNA, the CDR3 is TGTGCCAGCAGCAAACGACCGGGGGAGCAGTATTTT. Translation gives CASSKRPGEQYF.

This clonotype was recorded many times. The genes are TRBV6-2 or TRBV6-3 and TRBJ1-5; D not resolved. V was pared by 5 bases and J by 0 bases, with 11 bases between. The CDR3 consists of 15 residues. CDR1 is MNHEY, CDR2 SVGEGT, per germline. The CDR3, as DNA: TGTGCCAGCAGTCTGGGAGGGTTTAGCAATCAGCCCCAGCATTTT. Its protein product is CASSLGGFSNQPQHF.

In its sample, this clonotype was seen a few times. An end of the junction does not agree with germline; a read error may underlie this. This chain connects TRBV28 to TRBJ2-4; TRBD2 is a possible D gene (6 bases). The CDR3 covers 14 residues. Looked up from germline, CDR1 is MDHEN and CDR2 is SYDVKM. The CDR3 here is CASGAPGTENTLYF. CDR3 in DNA: TGTGCCAGCGGTGCCCCCGGGACTGAAAACACCTTGTACTTT.